This TCR beta chain was captured in a study of immune heterogeneity within non-small cell lung tumors. Study at large: Among the tumors, 4 were squamous cell carcinomas, under twelve were non-squamous carcinomas and 1 was not otherwise specified.

It was with 32 V and 13 J primers that multiplex PCR amplified TCR beta CDR3. Each CDR3 protein is one row after TCRdb ran MiXCR on the multiplex PCR reads. Found here are 12,000 to 15,000 distinct CDR3 sequences, over 25% of them singletons; the top ten hold roughly 15%. Bulk tumor genomic DNA, 600 ng per sample, was used as template. Biopsies that were spaced far apart were taken, several per primary tumor, during surgery. Those enrolled were patients newly diagnosed with untreated non-small cell lung cancer and undergoing curative surgery. Sample donors consisted of newly diagnosed non-small cell lung cancer patients who were undergoing surgery with curative intent. This CDR3 region has 15 residues. V lost 6 bases to trimming and J lost 3 bases; unmatched junction nucleotides: 6. Germline V gene lookup returns CDR1 DFQATT and CDR2 SNEGSKA (reference sequence). This clonotype is medium-sized in the sample. The antigen remains undetermined.

Findings and limits, study-wide: Within a patient, dominant CDR3 beta clonotypes were shared across sites, though different locations had unique frequent clones. Local tumor mutational burden and local T-cell repertoire clonality showed a moderate significant correlation, R roughly 0.35.

Material for sequencing was lung tumor tissue. The chain has TRBV20-1 and TRBJ2-1, with TRBD2 matching 12 bases. The TCR sequence derives from a woman between 50 and 59 years old with non-small cell lung cancer. CDR3 loop: CSAGLAGRNYNEQFF. CDR3 coding DNA: TGCAGTGCCGGACTAGCGGGACGGAACTACAATGAGCAGTTCTTC.